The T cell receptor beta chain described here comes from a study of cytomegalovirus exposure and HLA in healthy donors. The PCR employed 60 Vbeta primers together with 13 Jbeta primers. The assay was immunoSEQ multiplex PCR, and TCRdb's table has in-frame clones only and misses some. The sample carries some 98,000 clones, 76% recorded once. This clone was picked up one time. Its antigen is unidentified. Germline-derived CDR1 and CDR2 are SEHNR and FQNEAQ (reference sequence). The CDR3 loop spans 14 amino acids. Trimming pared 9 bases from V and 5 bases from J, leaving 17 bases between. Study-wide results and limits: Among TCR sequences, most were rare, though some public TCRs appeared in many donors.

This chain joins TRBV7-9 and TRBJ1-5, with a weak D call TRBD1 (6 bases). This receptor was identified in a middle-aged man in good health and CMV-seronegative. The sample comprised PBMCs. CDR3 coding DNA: TGTGCCAGAAAGGGGGACGTTAGGCATCAGCCCCAGCATTTT. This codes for CARKGDVRHQPQHF.